Sequencing of this T cell receptor beta chain was carried out in a study of identical twins. Study-level findings and limits: Rather than following the same donors, the conclusions depended on cross-sectional statistical analysis. There was an excess of low generation probability in the out-of-frame alpha sequences that twins shared. Twin pairs had excess sharing that was weaker in beta out-of-frame sequences.

This clonotype has a count of ten or more. What it recognizes is unknown. Unique molecular identifiers were present on the cDNA, and a universal primer site came from template switching. MiXCR, applied by TCRdb to the 5' RACE reads, yields one record per CDR3 protein. The sample has approximately 470,000 distinct CDR3 sequences; approximately 15% are singletons. Germline V gene data show CDR1 as MGHDK and CDR2 as SYGVNS. V gave up 3 bases and J gave up 0 bases, with 12 bases separating them. The CDR3 is made up of 15 amino acids. These records were also assigned to another study, of yellow fever vaccine responses in identical twins.

The TCR comes from a woman aged 18-30 years in good health. The chain carries TRBV25-1 and TRBJ2-7; no reliable D call. Sequencing was done on a sample of CD4+ T cells sorted from blood. CDR3 in amino acids: CASSDDQVYSYEQYF. As DNA, the CDR3 is TGTGCCAGCAGTGACGATCAGGTATACTCCTACGAGCAGTACTTC.